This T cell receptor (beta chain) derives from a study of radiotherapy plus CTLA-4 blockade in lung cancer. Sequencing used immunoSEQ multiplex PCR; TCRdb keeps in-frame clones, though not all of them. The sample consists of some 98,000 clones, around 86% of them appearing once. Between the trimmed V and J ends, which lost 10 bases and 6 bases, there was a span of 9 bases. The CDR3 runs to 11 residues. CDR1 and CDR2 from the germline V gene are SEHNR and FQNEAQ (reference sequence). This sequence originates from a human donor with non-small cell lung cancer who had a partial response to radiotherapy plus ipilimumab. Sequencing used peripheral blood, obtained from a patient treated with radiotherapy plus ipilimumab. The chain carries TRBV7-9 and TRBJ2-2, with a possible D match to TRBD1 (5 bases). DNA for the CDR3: TGTGCCAATCAGGGTGCCGGGGAGCTGTTTTTT. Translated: CANQGAGELFF.